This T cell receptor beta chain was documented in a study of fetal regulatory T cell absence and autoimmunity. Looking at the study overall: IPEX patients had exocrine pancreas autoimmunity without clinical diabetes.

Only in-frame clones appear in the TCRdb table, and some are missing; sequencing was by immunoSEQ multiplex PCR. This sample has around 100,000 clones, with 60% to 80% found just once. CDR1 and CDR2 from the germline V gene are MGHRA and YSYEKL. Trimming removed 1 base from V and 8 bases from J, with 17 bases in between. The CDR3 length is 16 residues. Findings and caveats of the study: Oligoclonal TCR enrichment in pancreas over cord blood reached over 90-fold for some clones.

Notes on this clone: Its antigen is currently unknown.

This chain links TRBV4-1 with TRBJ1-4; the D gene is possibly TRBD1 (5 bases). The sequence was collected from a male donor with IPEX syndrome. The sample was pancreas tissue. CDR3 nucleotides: TGCGCCAGCAGCCAAGGCCCAGGGACGTCTATCGAAAAACTGTTTTTT. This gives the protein CASSQGPGTSIEKLFF.